Each of the 29 T cell receptor beta chains below was sequenced from the same sample in a study of shared clonotypes between healthy human individuals. Clones were read by immunoSEQ multiplex PCR, and TCRdb kept only the in-frame ones, dropping some. The data contain about 640,000 clones, about three quarters of them singletons. Sample: memory CD4+ T cells sorted from blood. Subset given: CD45RA-negative fraction. Receptors were obtained from a woman aged 30 to 39 in good health.

The chain employs TRBV5-1 and TRBJ2-3; either TRBD1 or TRBD2 may supply D (5 bases each). The CDR3 runs to 11 residues. Germline CDR1 and CDR2: SGHRS and YFSETQ. Trimming stripped 3 bases from V and 6 bases from J, with 5 bases between. In nucleotides, the CDR3 is TGCGCCAGCAGCTGGGGGGATACGCAGTATTTT. This sequence encodes CASSWGDTQYF.

V is TRBV30 and J is TRBJ1-5; D remains ambiguous. CDR1 and CDR2 (germline): GTSNPN, SVGIG (reference sequence). There are 12 residues in the CDR3. Trimming pared 2 bases from V and 7 bases from J, leaving 9 bases between. CDR3 amino acids: CAWSPPGQPQHF. CDR3 nucleotides: TGTGCCTGGAGTCCCCCGGGGCAGCCCCAGCATTTT. Full variable domain (missing parts from reference TRBV30 and TRBJ1-5): SQTIHQWPATLVQPVGSPLSLECTVEGTSNPNLYWYRQAAGRGLQLLFYSVGIGQISSEVPQNLSASRPQDRQFILSSKKLLLSDSGFYLCAWSPPGQPQHFGDGTRLSIL.

The table lists this clone with a count of one. V gene TRBV19 combines with J gene TRBJ1-3; perhaps TRBD1 as D (6 bases). Trimming took 4 bases from V and 0 from J, leaving 13 bases between them. The CDR3 contains 16 residues. Germline CDR1 reads LNHDA; CDR2 reads SQIVND (reference sequence). CDR3 bases: TGTGCCAGTAGTAGAGGACAGATGAACTCTGGAAACACCATATATTTT. This encodes CASSRGQMNSGNTIYF.

The sample holds many counts of this clone. The rearrangement uses TRBV2 and TRBJ2-1; 7 nucleotides agree with TRBD1. V lost 8 bases to trimming and J lost 1 base; unmatched junction nucleotides: 5. Germline CDR1 SNHLY, CDR2 FYNNEI. This CDR3 comprises 14 residues. CDR3 protein: CASGGQTSYNEQFF. CDR3 nucleotides: TGTGCCAGCGGGGGACAGACGTCCTACAATGAGCAGTTCTTC.

The rearrangement links TRBV18 to TRBJ2-2; TRBD1 agrees at 7 bases. The V and J ends lost 11 bases and 4 bases, in that order; junction bases with no gene match: 10. The CDR3 runs 14 residues. CDR1 and CDR2 (germline): KGHSH, LQKENI. The CDR3 sequence: CAGTGQETTGELFF. DNA for the CDR3: TGTGCCGGAACAGGACAGGAGACCACCGGGGAGCTGTTTTTT.

Regarding this clone: A clone one base away is much larger, so this may be a read error. The chain recombines TRBV5-8 with TRBJ2-7, with D unclear. Trimming shortened V by 2 bases and J by 3 bases, and 3 bases separated the two germline ends. CDR3 size: 11 residues. Per the germline V gene, CDR1 is SGHTS and CDR2 is YDEGEE. CDR3 in amino acids: CASSLHYEQYF. The DNA for the CDR3 is TGTGCCAGCAGCTTACACTACGAGCAGTACTTC.

The chain combines TRBV18 with TRBJ1-5; D is undetermined. The CDR3 loop spans 14 amino acids. The ends were cut back, 2 bases at V and 7 bases at J, with 12 bases in the middle. The V gene's germline CDR1 is KGHSH and CDR2 LQKENI. Written as DNA, the CDR3 is TGTGCCAGCTCACCAATGGCAGGCCACCAGCCCCAGCATTTT. It yields the protein CASSPMAGHQPQHF.

As to this clone: At one end the junction does not follow the germline gene, possibly because of a read error. CDR3 protein: CANSETSGSSYNEQFF. In DNA, the CDR3 is TGTGCCAACAGCGAGACTAGCGGGAGCTCCTACAATGAGCAGTTCTTC. This chain connects TRBV13 to TRBJ2-1; 12 bases line up with TRBD2. The CDR3 totals 16 residues. CDR1 PRHDT and CDR2 FYEKMQ come from the germline V gene (reference sequence).

The chain combines TRBV6-5 with TRBJ2-7; a weak D match, TRBD2 (6 bases). From germline, CDR1 is MNHEY and CDR2 SVGAGI. V was shortened by 8 bases and J by 2 bases, with 13 bases between the two germline ends. The CDR3 length is 13 residues. CDR3 in amino acids: CASSWAGTYEQYF. The CDR3 bases are TGTGCCAGCTCCTGGGCGGGAACCTACGAGCAGTACTTC.

Comment on this clone: The sample holds other DNA sequences that translate to the same CDR3. The chain couples TRBV5-4 to TRBJ2-2; D unresolved. V was trimmed by 0 bases and J by 5 bases, leaving 5 bases between them. The CDR3 covers 13 residues. The germline gives CDR1 SGHNT, CDR2 YYREEE (reference sequence). CDR3 residues: CASSLGGTGELFF. In nucleotides, the CDR3 is TGTGCCAGCAGCTTGGGGGGTACCGGGGAGCTGTTTTTT.

This clone was found many times. This chain joins TRBV7-9 and TRBJ1-1; D ambiguous. CDR3 length: 11 amino acids. Trimming pared 5 bases from V and 6 bases from J, leaving 7 bases between. The V gene's germline CDR1 is SEHNR and CDR2 FQNEAQ (reference sequence). Here the CDR3 DNA reads TGTGCCAGCAGCGAACTAGCTGAAGCTTTCTTT. It yields the protein CASSELAEAFF.

This chain links TRBV28 with TRBJ2-1, with a weak D call TRBD1 (6 bases). The CDR3 runs to 12 residues. The germline CDR1 and CDR2 sequences are MDHEN and SYDVKM. Trimming pared 2 bases from V and 9 bases from J, leaving 8 bases between. CDR3 in amino acids: CASSLQGIEQFF. For the CDR3, the DNA is TGTGCCAGCAGTTTACAGGGGATTGAGCAGTTCTTC.

The V call is TRBV5-1, the J call TRBJ2-1; 8 bases map to TRBD2. Germline CDR1 SGHRS, CDR2 YFSETQ. There are 13 residues in the CDR3. V dropped 9 bases and J dropped 5; count of bases not matched to a gene: 7. The CDR3 sequence is CANQREPHNEQFF. The CDR3 DNA is TGCGCCAACCAGCGGGAGCCCCACAATGAGCAGTTCTTC.

The V and J genes are TRBV5-1 and TRBJ2-2; TRBD2 is a possible D gene (6 bases). Trimming took 0 bases from V and 6 from J, leaving 15 bases between them. The CDR3 consists of 16 residues. Germline V CDR1 and CDR2: SGHRS, YFSETQ. CDR3: CASSLGLVAAPGELFF. The CDR3 DNA reads TGCGCCAGCAGCTTGGGACTAGTCGCCGCCCCCGGGGAGCTGTTTTTT.

The V gene is TRBV28, the J gene TRBJ2-5; D remains unclear. Trimming shortened V by 8 bases and J by 3 bases, and 13 bases separated the two germline ends. Germline-derived CDR1 and CDR2 are MDHEN and SYDVKM. This CDR3 is built from 13 residues. The CDR3 is CASGEGLEETQYF. CDR3 DNA: TGTGCCAGCGGAGAAGGGTTGGAAGAGACCCAGTACTTC.

The J gene is TRBJ2-2, the V gene TRBV2, with 9 bases matching TRBD1. J lost 6 bases, V lost 8 bases, and 10 bases had no gene match. The CDR3 has 15 amino acids. Germline V gene data show CDR1 as SNHLY and CDR2 as FYNNEI. The CDR3 DNA is TGTGCCAGCGTCCGAGGACAGGGGAGATCCGGGGAGCTGTTTTTT. As protein: CASVRGQGRSGELFF.

The chain combines TRBV19 with TRBJ1-1, with D possibly being TRBD1 (5 bases). The V gene lost 6 bases and the J gene lost 3 bases, with 17 bases spanning the gap. Looked up from germline, CDR1 is LNHDA and CDR2 is SQIVND (reference sequence). The CDR3 extends over 15 amino acids. CDR3 sequence (DNA): TGTGCCAGTAGCCTCCTCCTAATACAGGACACTGAAGCTTTCTTT. Its protein is CASSLLLIQDTEAFF.

This chain uses TRBV19 with TRBJ1-1; a weak D match, TRBD1 (6 bases). Germline assignment: CDR1 LNHDA and CDR2 SQIVND (reference sequence). The CDR3 contains 16 residues. Trimming left V 5 bases short and J 4 bases short, with 20 bases between. CDR3: CASSSLKQGRGTEAFF. The CDR3 coding sequence is TGTGCCAGTAGTTCCCTAAAACAGGGACGGGGCACTGAAGCTTTCTTT.

This chain links TRBV13 with TRBJ2-7, with D uncertain. The CDR3 totals 14 residues. The germline V gene encodes CDR1 PRHDT and CDR2 FYEKMQ (reference sequence). Trimming pared 1 base from V and 5 bases from J, leaving 12 bases between. The CDR3, as DNA: TGTGCCAGCAGCTTAGCCCCCCCTCGCAACGAGCAGTACTTC. It encodes CASSLAPPRNEQYF.

The V call is TRBV2, the J call TRBJ2-1; 7 bases fit TRBD2. V was clipped by 6 bases and J by 4 bases; unmatched bases: 9. Per the germline V gene, CDR1 is SNHLY and CDR2 is FYNNEI. The CDR3 consists of 15 residues. The CDR3 nucleotides read TGTGCCAGCAGCTCCATCTGGGGGGGTTACAATGAGCAGTTCTTC. It yields the protein CASSSIWGGYNEQFF.

DNA for the CDR3: TGTGCCAGCAGCTTATCCGGTGGGCACACTGAAGCTTTCTTT. It is translated as CASSLSGGHTEAFF. The rearrangement uses TRBV7-9 and TRBJ1-1; D is undetermined. The V end lost 2 bases, the J end lost 3 bases, and 10 bases lay between the germline ends. This CDR3 contains 14 residues. The V gene's germline CDR1 is SEHNR and CDR2 FQNEAQ (reference sequence).

The chain employs TRBV19 and TRBJ1-5, with 9 nucleotides matching TRBD1. Losses at the gene ends were 6 bases for V and 0 bases for J; bases not matched to a gene: 12. This CDR3 region has 18 residues. The germline CDR1 and CDR2 sequences are LNHDA and SQIVND (reference sequence). CDR3 region: CASSHPTGGTYSNQPQHF. The DNA for the CDR3 is TGTGCCAGTAGCCACCCGACAGGGGGGACCTATAGCAATCAGCCCCAGCATTTT.

This chain links TRBV19 with TRBJ1-5, with D unresolved. The CDR3 is made up of 14 amino acids. From germline, CDR1 is LNHDA and CDR2 SQIVND (reference sequence). V was cut by 2 bases and J by 0 bases, with 5 bases left in between. The CDR3 nucleotides read TGTGCCAGTAGTATAACGGATAGCAATCAGCCCCAGCATTTT. Translation: CASSITDSNQPQHF.

The chain links TRBV16 to TRBJ2-1, with D possibly TRBD2 on 6 matching bases. V was pared by 0 bases and J by 14 bases, with 14 bases between. CDR1 and CDR2 (germline): KGHSY, FQNENV. This CDR3 has 13 amino acids. CDR3 sequence (DNA): TGTGCCAGCAGCCAATCGAGACTCGGGGAGGAGTTCTTC. Encoded protein: CASSQSRLGEEFF.

The J gene is TRBJ2-3, the V gene TRBV27; D gene uncertain. The CDR3 is made up of 13 amino acids. Germline-derived CDR1 and CDR2 are MNHEY and SMNVEV (reference sequence). V dropped 4 bases and J dropped 4 bases, with 9 bases sitting between them. CDR3 nucleotide sequence: TGTGCCAGCAGTTCTAGTAGGCCAGATACGCAGTATTTT. Its translation: CASSSSRPDTQYF.

This chain connects TRBV5-1 to TRBJ1-3; 8 bases fit TRBD1. CDR3 length: 15 amino acids. V shed 0 bases and J 7 bases; nucleotides not matched to a gene: 6. Germline CDR1 reads SGHRS; CDR2 reads YFSETQ. The CDR3 coding sequence is TGCGCCAGCAGCTTGGCGACAGGGGCGGCGAACACCATATATTTT. This gives the protein CASSLATGAANTIYF.

This rearrangement joins TRBV25-1 to TRBJ2-7; D is uncertain. CDR3 length: 14 residues. The germline gives CDR1 MGHDK, CDR2 SYGVNS. Trimming took 4 bases from V and 2 from J, leaving 12 bases between them. The CDR3 DNA reads TGTGCCAGCAGTGGTCGGACGGAAGCCTACGAGCAGTACTTC. Protein sequence: CASSGRTEAYEQYF.

The V and J genes are TRBV5-4 and TRBJ2-1; TRBD1 aligns across 9 bases. This CDR3 contains 13 residues. After removal of 3 bases from V and 9 bases from J, the junction contained 4 bases not matched to a gene. The germline gives CDR1 SGHNT, CDR2 YYREEE (reference sequence). CDR3 sequence reads: CASSSGTGFEQFF. The CDR3 bases are TGTGCCAGCAGCTCCGGGACAGGGTTTGAGCAGTTCTTC.

This chain joins TRBV28 and TRBJ2-3; D is possibly TRBD2 (6 bases). V was cut by 6 bases and J by 4 bases, with 11 bases left in between. Germline V gene data show CDR1 as MDHEN and CDR2 as SYDVKM. This CDR3 has 13 residues. The CDR3, as DNA: TGTGCCAGCAGCGGGAGCCCCTCAGATACGCAGTATTTT. It specifies CASSGSPSDTQYF.